Listed below are T cell receptor beta chains from one sample, sequenced in a study of cytomegalovirus exposure and HLA in healthy donors. Clones were read by immunoSEQ multiplex PCR, and TCRdb kept only the in-frame ones, dropping some. The data contain more than 140,000 clones, under 70% of them singletons. Material for sequencing was PBMCs. These receptors were obtained from a woman in her thirties in good health and CMV-seropositive. Both conserved end residues are part of each CDR3. Fields, in order: J gene, D gene, clone size, V gene, CDR3 protein, CDR3 DNA. The D gene is left open where the match is weak. A clone size is listed for some rows: how often the clone was seen (once, few, many), or a class if it is expanded.

>TRBJ2-5|.|once|TRBV5-6
CASSLRGNQETQYF
TGTGCCAGCAGCTTAAGGGGTAACCAAGAGACCCAGTACTTC
>TRBJ1-2|TRBD1|few|TRBV2
CASRPGQGIYGYTF
TGTGCCAGCAGGCCGGGACAGGGAATCTATGGCTACACCTTC
>TRBJ2-3|TRBD2|.|TRBV10-2
CASTWGPGGGRGTDTQYF
TGCGCCAGCACTTGGGGCCCGGGGGGCGGGAGGGGCACAGATACGCAGTATTTT
>TRBJ2-5|.|.|TRBV2
CASSPDWKETQYF
TGTGCCAGCAGTCCTGACTGGAAAGAGACCCAGTACTTC
>TRBJ2-7|.|few|TRBV2
CASSETREVRYEQYF
TGTGCCAGCAGTGAGACCCGAGAGGTTCGCTACGAGCAGTACTTC
>TRBJ1-2|TRBD1|.|TRBV6-1
CASRTTGGGYGYTF
TGTGCCAGCAGGACGACAGGGGGAGGCTATGGCTACACCTTC
>TRBJ1-6|.|once|TRBV13
CASSLAEPYNSPLHF
TGTGCCAGCAGCTTAGCAGAACCCTATAATTCACCCCTCCACTTT
>TRBJ2-7|TRBD1|.|TRBV18
CASSPPGQGIREQYF
TGTGCCAGCTCACCTCCGGGACAGGGAATTCGCGAGCAGTACTTC
>TRBJ2-2|.|few|TRBV9
CASRADSPNTGELFF
TGTGCCAGCAGGGCGGACAGCCCTAACACCGGGGAGCTGTTTTTT
>TRBJ2-2|TRBD2|.|TRBV6-6
CASSSLAGGYTGELFF
TGTGCCAGCAGTTCCCTGGCGGGAGGGTACACCGGGGAGCTGTTTTTT
>TRBJ1-1|.|once|TRBV18
CASSPDTQGGAFF
TGTGCCAGCTCACCGGATACCCAGGGAGGAGCTTTCTTT
>TRBJ1-6|.|once|TRBV27
CASRVMGSNSPLHF
TGTGCCAGCAGAGTGATGGGGAGTAATTCACCCCTCCACTTT
>TRBJ1-5|.|.|TRBV4-2
CASSQEGGCYQPQHF
TGTGCCAGCAGCCAAGAAGGAGGGTGCTATCAGCCCCAGCATTTT
>TRBJ2-5|TRBD1|.|TRBV5-1
CASSPRTGDEQYF
TGCGCCAGCAGCCCGCGGACAGGGGATGAGCAGTACTTC
>TRBJ2-3|.|.|TRBV10-3
CAGGGTSTDTQYF
TGTGCCGGGGGTGGGACTAGCACAGATACGCAGTATTTT
>TRBJ2-5|.|.|TRBV23-1
CASSQWWRVQVETQYF
TGCGCCAGCAGTCAATGGTGGCGCGTACAGGTAGAGACCCAGTACTTC
>TRBJ1-2|.|few|TRBV29-1
CSVPTTGNYGYTF
TGCAGCGTTCCGACGACAGGCAACTATGGCTACACCTTC
>TRBJ2-3|.|.|TRBV7-9
CASSGDTQYF
TGTGCCAGCTCGGGGGATACGCAGTATTTT
>TRBJ2-1|.|.|TRBV5-1
CASSQDWEQFF
TGCGCCAGCAGCCAAGACTGGGAGCAGTTCTTC
>TRBJ1-1|.|few|TRBV18
CASSPGLGPGAFF
TGTGCCAGCTCACCCGGTCTGGGTCCGGGAGCTTTCTTT
>TRBJ2-7|TRBD2|.|TRBV27
CASSFSGRVHEQYF
TGTGCCAGCAGTTTCTCTGGGAGGGTCCACGAGCAGTACTTC
>TRBJ2-1|TRBD2|few|TRBV6-5
CASSYLAGGSNEQFF
TGTGCCAGCAGTTACTTAGCGGGGGGGAGTAATGAGCAGTTCTTC
>TRBJ1-2|TRBD1|.|TRBV7-9
CASSLARGTGSYGYTF
TGTGCCAGCAGCTTAGCTCGCGGGACAGGGTCCTATGGCTACACCTTC
>TRBJ2-1|TRBD1|once|TRBV2
CASKGTGDYNEQFF
TGTGCCAGCAAGGGGACAGGGGACTACAATGAGCAGTTCTTC
>TRBJ2-2|.|.|TRBV5-1
CASMAQNTGELFF
TGCGCCAGCATGGCCCAGAACACCGGGGAGCTGTTTTTT
>TRBJ1-3|.|.|TRBV28
CASSWGGGNTIYF
TGTGCCAGCAGTTGGGGCGGAGGAAACACCATATATTTT
>TRBJ1-1|.|.|TRBV5-8
CASSFQISNTEAFF
TGTGCCAGCAGCTTCCAGATTTCGAACACTGAAGCTTTCTTT
>TRBJ1-5|.|.|TRBV27
CASSLYAGMSGPSNQPQHF
TGTGCCAGCAGTTTATACGCCGGTATGTCAGGGCCTAGCAATCAGCCCCAGCATTTT
>TRBJ1-3|.|.|TRBV4-1
CASSLRTANIYGETPIYF
TGCGCCAGCAGCCTCCGGACAGCGAACATTTATGGGGAGACACCCATATATTTT
>TRBJ1-5|.|.|TRBV28
CASREANQPQHF
TGTGCCAGCAGGGAGGCAAATCAGCCCCAGCATTTT
>TRBJ2-7|.|.|TRBV28
CASSRQDYEQYF
TGTGCCAGCAGTAGACAGGACTACGAGCAGTACTTC
>TRBJ1-1|TRBD1|few|TRBV5-4
CASRDRASGTEAFF
TGTGCCAGCAGGGACAGGGCCAGCGGCACTGAAGCTTTCTTT
>TRBJ2-1|.|.|TRBV7-2
CASSLSYNEQFF
TGTGCCAGCAGCTTATCATACAATGAGCAGTTCTTC
>TRBJ1-4|TRBD1|few|TRBV23-1
CASSSDRGDWATNEKLFF
TGCGCCAGCAGTTCCGACAGGGGGGATTGGGCAACTAATGAAAAACTGTTTTTT
>TRBJ1-1|.|few|TRBV5-4
CASSGEAGAFF
TGTGCCAGCAGCGGGGAGGCTGGAGCTTTCTTT
>TRBJ1-6|TRBD1|few|TRBV7-6
CASSLGDRGGNSPLHF
TGTGCCAGCAGCTTAGGGGACAGGGGCGGTAATTCACCCCTCCACTTT
>TRBJ1-3|.|.|TRBV5-4
CASSLAPQAGGHGNTIYF
TGTGCCAGCAGCTTGGCCCCTCAAGCTGGGGGCCATGGAAACACCATATATTTT
>TRBJ2-3|TRBD1|.|TRBV10-3
CAIRDWTGRTDTQYF
TGTGCCATCAGAGATTGGACAGGGAGAACAGATACGCAGTATTTT
>TRBJ1-4|.|.|TRBV9
CASSDQGSRATNEKLFF
TGTGCCAGCAGCGACCAGGGGTCGCGTGCAACTAATGAAAAACTGTTTTTT
>TRBJ2-7|TRBD2|.|TRBV5-1
CASSGLAGGRAGEQYF
TGCGCCAGCAGCGGCCTAGCGGGGGGGCGAGCTGGCGAGCAGTACTTC
>TRBJ2-5|TRBD1|.|TRBV5-1
CASSWGQSMGETQYF
TGCGCCAGCAGCTGGGGACAGTCGATGGGGGAGACCCAGTACTTC
>TRBJ2-7|.|.|TRBV28
CASSPLQGTDEQYF
TGTGCCAGCAGTCCCCTCCAGGGAACGGACGAGCAGTACTTC